These 21 T cell receptor beta chains were all obtained from the same sample, sequenced in a study of cytomegalovirus exposure and HLA in healthy donors. The primer mix had 60 Vbeta and 13 Jbeta primers. The data were produced by immunoSEQ multiplex PCR, yet TCRdb's version contains in-frame clones alone and is incomplete. The data hold over 200,000 clones, with roughly 84% observed a single time. The material sequenced was PBMCs. The receptor source for this set is a human donor in good health.

The V gene is TRBV5-1, the J gene TRBJ1-4; a possible D gene is TRBD1 (6 bases). The germline V and J ends were trimmed by 4 bases and 8 bases, with 21 bases remaining between them. The CDR3 loop spans 16 amino acids. Per the germline V gene, CDR1 is SGHRS and CDR2 is YFSETQ. CDR3 coding DNA: TGCGCCAGCAGCCGACAACGGGACACGGACACCGAAAAACTGTTTTTT. Protein: CASSRQRDTDTEKLFF.

The rearrangement joins TRBV19 to TRBJ1-5; no firm D call. CDR1 and CDR2 (germline): LNHDA, SQIVND (reference sequence). Trimming took 9 bases from V and 7 from J, leaving 13 bases between them. The CDR3 consists of 12 residues. The CDR3 bases are TGTGCCAGCGAGGCAGTCTGGCAGCCCCAGCATTTT. Its protein is CASEAVWQPQHF. Full variable domain (remainder filled in from reference TRBV19 and TRBJ1-5): DGGITQSPKYLFRKEGQNVTLSCEQNLNHDAMYWYRQDPGQGLRLIYYSQIVNDFQKGDIAEGYSVSREKKESFPLTVTSAQKNPTAFYLCASEAVWQPQHFGDGTRLSIL.

The chain has TRBV6-5 and TRBJ2-7, with 9 nucleotides matching TRBD1. The CDR3 is made up of 16 amino acids. Germline V gene lookup returns CDR1 MNHEY and CDR2 SVGAGI. The V and J ends lost 3 bases and 0 bases, in that order; junction bases with no gene match: 6. The CDR3 is CASSYLGQGISYEQYF. For the CDR3, the DNA is TGTGCCAGCAGTTATCTGGGACAGGGAATCTCCTACGAGCAGTACTTC.

This clone showed up just once. The chain combines TRBV19 with TRBJ1-1; 9 bases align to TRBD1. Germline CDR1 is LNHDA and CDR2 is SQIVND (reference sequence). Trimming cost V 3 bases and J 14 bases; bases outside gene matches: 13. The CDR3 runs to 14 residues. CDR3 sequence reads: CASSMGPGTGRGFF. The CDR3 DNA follows: TGTGCCAGTAGTATGGGTCCCGGGACAGGGAGAGGCTTCTTT. The full variable domain, its missing parts supplied by reference TRBV19 and TRBJ1-1, is DGGITQSPKYLFRKEGQNVTLSCEQNLNHDAMYWYRQDPGQGLRLIYYSQIVNDFQKGDIAEGYSVSREKKESFPLTVTSAQKNPTAFYLCASSMGPGTGRGFFGQGTRLTVV.

The chain has TRBV15 and TRBJ2-7; tentatively, D is TRBD1 (5 bases). Trimming took off 0 bases at V and 2 bases at J, with 8 bases between the two ends. This CDR3 region has 14 residues. The germline V gene has CDR1 LNHNV and CDR2 YYDKDF (reference sequence). The CDR3 coding sequence is TGTGCCACCAGCAGAGATGTGACAGCCTACGAGCAGTACTTC. This translates into CATSRDVTAYEQYF.

This clone was detected once. This sequence joins TRBV5-4 and TRBJ2-6; 7 nucleotides line up with TRBD1. The CDR3 has 17 residues. J gave up 0 bases and V 2 bases, and 5 bases lay outside the gene matches. Germline loops: CDR1 SGHNT, CDR2 YYREEE (reference sequence). The CDR3 sequence: CASSLPAGGSGANVLTF. Here the CDR3 DNA reads TGTGCCAGCAGCTTACCAGCAGGGGGCTCTGGGGCCAACGTCCTGACTTTC.

With respect to this clone: A junction end diverges from the germline sequence, so it may reflect a read error. J is TRBJ1-5 and V is TRBV7-9; D gene unclear. Germline V gives CDR1 SEHNR, CDR2 FQNEAQ (reference sequence). This CDR3 has 15 amino acids. DNA of the CDR3: TGTTCCAGCAGCTTAGGAGCGGGGAGCAATCAGCCCCAGCATTTT. Its protein product is CSSSLGAGSNQPQHF.

The V gene is TRBV6-1, the J gene TRBJ1-1; 9 positions agree with TRBD1. Germline lookup yields CDR1 MNHNS and CDR2 SASEGT. The CDR3 extends over 15 amino acids. V lost 4 bases and J lost 5; bases outside the gene matches: 8. The CDR3 DNA reads TGTGCCAGCAGTGTTCGACAGGGGGTAGGGACTGAAGCTTTCTTT. It translates to CASSVRQGVGTEAFF.

The J gene is TRBJ2-7, the V gene TRBV18; weak D call: TRBD1 (6 bases). CDR1 and CDR2 (germline): KGHSH, LQKENI. The germline V and J ends were trimmed by 4 bases and 0 bases, with 13 bases remaining between them. This CDR3 is 15 amino acids long. The CDR3 region is CASSRERGSSYEQYF. The CDR3 nucleotides read TGTGCCAGCTCACGGGAGAGGGGGAGCTCCTACGAGCAGTACTTC.

The V gene is TRBV27, the J gene TRBJ2-7; weak D call: TRBD2 (6 bases). CDR1 is MNHEY, CDR2 SMNVEV, per germline (reference sequence). Deletions cut 0 bases from V and 6 bases from J, with 9 bases between. This CDR3 comprises 13 residues. The chain's CDR3 is CASSLSGSPEQYF. The CDR3 DNA follows: TGTGCCAGCAGTTTATCCGGGAGTCCCGAGCAGTACTTC.

The CDR3: CASTNGQGGNYGYTF. In DNA, the CDR3 is TGTGCCAGTACCAATGGACAGGGGGGAAACTATGGCTACACCTTC. The V gene is TRBV19, the J gene TRBJ1-2; 10 positions agree with TRBD1. Germline loops: CDR1 LNHDA, CDR2 SQIVND (reference sequence). With V trimmed by 7 bases and J by 2 bases, 7 bases remained unmatched. The CDR3 totals 15 residues.

The genes are TRBV19 and TRBJ2-7, with 7 bases fitting TRBD1. Losses at the gene ends were 3 bases for V and 6 bases for J; bases not matched to a gene: 8. The length of the CDR3 is 14 residues. Per germline, CDR1 LNHDA and CDR2 SQIVND (reference sequence). CDR3 amino acids: CASSMTGSSLEQYF. The CDR3 bases are TGTGCCAGTAGTATGACAGGGTCCTCCCTCGAGCAGTACTTC.

J is TRBJ2-5 and V is TRBV18; D gene ambiguous. Trimming stripped 3 bases from V and 5 bases from J, with 10 bases between. Germline CDR1 reads KGHSH; CDR2 reads LQKENI. The CDR3 length is 13 residues. The CDR3 loop is CASSPGLLETQYF. The CDR3 bases are TGTGCCAGCTCACCGGGCCTTCTGGAGACCCAGTACTTC.

CDR3 region: CASSLSGRNTEAFF. For the CDR3, the DNA is TGCGCCAGCAGCTTGAGTGGCAGGAACACTGAAGCTTTCTTT. This chain joins TRBV5-1 and TRBJ1-1; D not certain. V lost 1 base and J lost 1, with 8 bases in between. Germline V CDR1 and CDR2: SGHRS, YFSETQ. The CDR3 runs 14 residues.

The chain carries TRBV5-1 and TRBJ2-5; D is undetermined. Per germline, CDR1 SGHRS and CDR2 YFSETQ. This CDR3 contains 15 residues. Deletions cut 3 bases from V and 4 bases from J, with 16 bases between. CDR3 protein: CASSSSHTAGETQYF. The CDR3 nucleotides are TGCGCCAGCAGCTCAAGCCACACAGCAGGAGAGACCCAGTACTTC.

This chain links TRBV6-6 with TRBJ2-7, with 7 bases lining up with TRBD2. The germline gives CDR1 MNHNY, CDR2 SVGAGI (reference sequence). The CDR3 contains 16 residues. V was pared by 6 bases and J by 0 bases, with 11 bases of the junction left unmatched. The CDR3 loop reads CASSPLAGVISYEQYF. DNA of the CDR3: TGTGCCAGCAGCCCCCTGGCGGGAGTGATCTCCTACGAGCAGTACTTC.

This clone was seen more than once but under ten times. The V gene is TRBV23-1, the J gene TRBJ1-6; 9 bases are shared with TRBD1. TRBV23-1 is designated an ORF whose function remains uncertain. J gave up 7 bases and V 2 bases, and 12 bases lay outside the gene matches. The CDR3 extends over 18 amino acids. The CDR3 region is CASSQGRDRVLRNSPLHF. The DNA of the CDR3 is TGCGCCAGCAGTCAAGGTCGGGACAGGGTTTTACGGAATTCACCCCTCCACTTT.

The chain employs TRBV15 and TRBJ1-2; TRBD1 agrees at 7 bases. V was clipped by 1 base and J by 8 bases; unmatched bases: 10. The CDR3 is made up of 15 amino acids. Germline V gene sequence: CDR1 LNHNV, CDR2 YYDKDF (reference sequence). Written as DNA, the CDR3 is TGTGCCACCAGCAGAGCCTCAGGGGGAGTTCAAGGCTACACCTTC. Translated: CATSRASGGVQGYTF.

This chain uses TRBV6-1 with TRBJ2-3, with 8 bases fitting TRBD2. The germline gives CDR1 MNHNS, CDR2 SASEGT. The CDR3 length is 15 residues. The junction had 7 bases not matched to a gene; V was cut back by 4 bases and J by 4 bases. The CDR3 is CASSGLAGTADTQYF. The CDR3 bases are TGTGCCAGCAGTGGGTTAGCGGGAACGGCAGATACGCAGTATTTT.

The chain combines TRBV28 with TRBJ2-5; tentative D call: TRBD1 (6 bases). The CDR3 runs to 14 residues. V was clipped by 7 bases and J by 4 bases, with 16 bases between them. Germline values: CDR1 MDHEN, CDR2 SYDVKM. The CDR3, as DNA: TGTGCCAGCAACCCACAGGGTGATGTAGAGACCCAGTACTTC. This codes for CASNPQGDVETQYF. The whole variable domain, filled in from reference TRBV28 and TRBJ2-5, reads DVKVTQSSRYLVKRTGEKVFLECVQDMDHENMFWYRQDPGLGLRLIYFSYDVKMKEKGDIPEGYSVSREKKERFSLILESASTNQTSMYLCASNPQGDVETQYFGPGTRLLVL.

CDR3 amino acids: CASSFMAGTKEQYF. CDR3 in DNA: TGTGCCAGCAGTTTTATGGCTGGAACTAAGGAGCAGTACTTC. The genes are TRBV28 and TRBJ2-7; the D is unclear. V lost 3 bases, J lost 7 bases, and 16 bases lay in between. The length of the CDR3 is 14 residues. In germline, CDR1 is MDHEN, CDR2 SYDVKM.